What follows is one T cell receptor (beta chain) and its context. Antigen unknown. TCRdb's copy holds only in-frame clones and misses some; the assay was immunoSEQ multiplex PCR. The sample records under 200,000 clones, about 90% being singletons. These data originate in a study of cytomegalovirus exposure and HLA in healthy donors. Findings and caveats of the study: A classifier reportedly called cytomegalovirus status with high sensitivity and specificity. Some TCR beta chains (roughly 160 of them) were listed as cytomegalovirus-associated.

The V gene's germline CDR1 is SGHDT and CDR2 YYEEEE. CDR3 length equals 14 residues. V shed 4 bases, J shed 3 bases, and the junction held 5 bases outside the gene matches. Specimen: PBMCs. The rearrangement uses TRBV5-6 and TRBJ2-7; 9 bases fit TRBD1. The TCR originated in a woman between 18 and 29 years old in good health and CMV-seropositive. This CDR3 reads CASSRDRGFYEQYF. CDR3 sequence (DNA): TGTGCCAGCAGCCGTGACAGGGGGTTCTACGAGCAGTACTTC.